The rows below give T cell receptor beta chains drawn from one sample of a study of cytomegalovirus exposure and HLA in healthy donors. Repertoires were generated with immunoSEQ multiplex PCR, while TCRdb's copy carries only in-frame clones and drops some. Seen here are 180,000 or so clones, approximately 85% observed once, and the top ten hold 9.3%. The sample taken for sequencing was PBMCs. These receptors originate from a man aged 18 to 29 in good health and CMV-seropositive. Each CDR3 is given with its conserved first and last residue. D genes are given only for firm matches. The size of a clone is reported for some rows only, either as once, few or many, or as a class for expanded clones.

>once|.|TRBV5-1|TRBJ2-1
TGCGCCAGCAGCTTGGGGGGCGGGGATGAGCAGTTCTTC
CASSLGGGDEQFF
>.|.|TRBV1|TRBJ2-7
TGCACCAGCAGCCACGTCCCCCTGGCGGGGCGCACCTACGAGCAGTACTTC
CTSSHVPLAGRTYEQYF
>few|.|TRBV5-1|TRBJ2-2
TGCGCCAGCAGCTTGGAGGGGACCGGGGAGCTGTTTTTT
CASSLEGTGELFF
>.|.|TRBV5-6|TRBJ2-7
TGTGCCAGCACCCTCGGGGGTAGGGCCTACGAGCAGTACTTC
CASTLGGRAYEQYF
>.|TRBD2|TRBV7-6|TRBJ2-1
TGTGCCAGCAGCTTTAGCGGGGGGGGATTGAATGAGCAGTTCTTC
CASSFSGGGLNEQFF
>.|TRBD2|TRBV5-1|TRBJ2-4
TGCGCCAGCAGCCCACGCGGGGAGGGGAACATTCAGTACTTC
CASSPRGEGNIQYF
>.|TRBD2|TRBV4-3|TRBJ2-3
TGCGCCAGCAGCCCGGACTCCGGGAGGGCAGATACGCAGTATTTT
CASSPDSGRADTQYF
>.|.|TRBV7-9|TRBJ1-6
TGTGCCAGCAGCCCCGGCAGGGTTAATTCACCCCTCCACTTT
CASSPGRVNSPLHF
>.|.|TRBV27|TRBJ2-7
TGTGCCAGCAGTTTATCCAGGCTCTACGAGCAGTACTTC
CASSLSRLYEQYF
>.|.|TRBV5-1|TRBJ1-1
TGCGCCAGCAGCTTGGAGTCTCGGGACACTGAAGCTTTCTTT
CASSLESRDTEAFF
>.|TRBD1|TRBV27|TRBJ2-7
TGTGCCAGCAGTTCCGGACAGGGTCAGTACGAGCAGTACTTC
CASSSGQGQYEQYF
>.|.|TRBV19|TRBJ1-1
TGTGCCAGTAACGAGGGGAGGGAAGTAACTGAAGCTTTCTTT
CASNEGREVTEAFF
>.|.|TRBV5-8|TRBJ1-2
TGTGCCAGCAGCGAACCCGGGGGGGTCAGCTATGGCTACACCTTC
CASSEPGGVSYGYTF
>.|TRBD1|TRBV5-1|TRBJ2-3
TGCGCCAGCACCGACAGGGGCCGGGTCGACACAGATACGCAGTATTTT
CASTDRGRVDTDTQYF
>.|.|TRBV7-9|TRBJ2-4
TGTGCCAGCAGCTCGACCTCAGGGAATCTAGCCAAAAACATTCAGTACTTC
CASSSTSGNLAKNIQYF
>.|.|TRBV19|TRBJ2-7
TGTGCCAGTAAGGGGAGGTGGGCAGACGAGCAGTACTTC
CASKGRWADEQYF
>.|.|TRBV2|TRBJ2-5
TGTGCCAGCAGTAACAGGGAAGGGGAGACCCAGTACTTC
CASSNREGETQYF
>.|.|TRBV19|TRBJ2-4
TGTGCCAGTAGTGGCTTAGCCAAAAACATTCAGTACTTC
CASSGLAKNIQYF
>.|TRBD1|TRBV15|TRBJ2-1
TGTGCCACCAGCAGAGGGCAGGGGGCAAGTGAGCAGTTCTTC
CATSRGQGASEQFF
>.|TRBD1|TRBV29-1|TRBJ1-2
TGCAGCGTTTATATACCCGGACAGGGCTCCCACTATGGCTACACCTTC
CSVYIPGQGSHYGYTF
>.|.|TRBV7-6|TRBJ2-1
TGTGCCAGCAGCTTAGCTTTCGTAGCGGTCGAGTTCTCCTACAATGAGCAGTTCTTC
CASSLAFVAVEFSYNEQFF
>.|.|TRBV18|TRBJ1-1
TGTGCCAGCTCAGGCCACCCGAACACTGAAGCTTTCTTT
CASSGHPNTEAFF
>.|TRBD2|TRBV5-1|TRBJ2-7
TGCGCCAGCAGCTTGGATTTGTTAGCGGGGGGGCGGGAGCAGTACTTC
CASSLDLLAGGREQYF
>.|TRBD1|TRBV18|TRBJ1-1
TGTGCCAGCTCACGTAGGACAGGTGGGAACACTGAAGCTTTCTTT
CASSRRTGGNTEAFF
>.|TRBD1|TRBV4-3|TRBJ1-1
TGCGCCAGCAGCCGGGGCGACAGGGCGCACACTGAAGCTTTCTTT
CASSRGDRAHTEAFF
>.|.|TRBV19|TRBJ1-3
TGTGCCAGTAGTACCCGGGACGTTGGAGGGTTCGGAAACACCATATATTTT
CASSTRDVGGFGNTIYF
>.|TRBD2|TRBV11-2|TRBJ2-3
TGTGCCAGCAGCTTAAGCGGGGTGCCTAGCACAGATACGCAGTATTTT
CASSLSGVPSTDTQYF
>.|.|TRBV2|TRBJ2-1
TGTGCCAGCAGAGAGAATGAGCAGTTCTTC
CASRENEQFF
>once|.|TRBV13|TRBJ1-6
TGTGCCAGCAGCTTAGGCGGCCTTAACAGGGTAATGGATGAATCACCCCTCCACTTT
CASSLGGLNRVMDESPLHF
>.|TRBD1|TRBV5-6|TRBJ1-2
TGTGCCAGCAGCTTGGGGACAGGGAGCTATGGCTACACCTTC
CASSLGTGSYGYTF
>.|TRBD1|TRBV2|TRBJ2-3
TGTGCCAGCAAGGAGGACAGGGATCGCACAGATACGCAGTATTTT
CASKEDRDRTDTQYF
>.|TRBD1|TRBV11-2|TRBJ1-2
TGTGCCAGCAGCCCCGGACAGGGCCGATGGGGCTACACCTTC
CASSPGQGRWGYTF
>.|TRBD1|TRBV6-5|TRBJ1-5
TGTGCCAGCAGGACAGGGACTCAGCCCCAGCATTTT
CASRTGTQPQHF
>.|.|TRBV9|TRBJ2-3
TGTGCCAGCAGCGTAAGGGGGAACACAGATACGCAGTATTTT
CASSVRGNTDTQYF
>.|.|TRBV2|TRBJ1-1
TGTGCCAGCAGTGATTTGGGGGGGCGGACTGAAGCTTTCTTT
CASSDLGGRTEAFF
>.|.|TRBV30|TRBJ2-6
TGTGCCTGGAGTGTACCCCGGCTTTTTGGGACAAATAGCTCTGGGGCCAACGTCCTGACTTTC
CAWSVPRLFGTNSSGANVLTF
>.|TRBD1|TRBV11-2|TRBJ1-2
TGTGCCAGCAGCCCCGGGACAGGGGATAGGGCTAACTATGGCTACACCTTC
CASSPGTGDRANYGYTF
>.|TRBD1|TRBV30|TRBJ1-5
TGTGCCTGGCAACAGGGGCCCAATCAGCCCCAGCATTTT
CAWQQGPNQPQHF
>.|TRBD1|TRBV10-3|TRBJ2-2
TGTGCCATCAGAGGGACAGGGGGCACCGGGGAGCTGTTTTTT
CAIRGTGGTGELFF
>.|TRBD2|TRBV19|TRBJ2-7
TGTGCCAGTAGTATAGCTCCGACTAGCGGGGGGTATTACGAGCAGTACTTC
CASSIAPTSGGYYEQYF
>.|.|TRBV6-1|TRBJ1-1
TGTGCCAGCAGCCTCGGGGGGGGGTACACTGAAGCTTTCTTT
CASSLGGGYTEAFF
>.|TRBD1|TRBV9|TRBJ2-5
TGTGCCAGCAGCCCCCTCTGGGGGGACAGGGAGACCCAGTACTTC
CASSPLWGDRETQYF
>.|TRBD2|TRBV11-2|TRBJ2-4
TGTGCCAGCAGCCCGGGACTAGCCCGGGGGGAAAACATTCAGTACTTC
CASSPGLARGENIQYF
>.|.|TRBV10-1|TRBJ1-1
TGCGCCAGCAGTGCCGCTCTCTCCGGGAACACTGAAGCTTTCTTT
CASSAALSGNTEAFF
>.|.|TRBV7-9|TRBJ1-6
TGTGCCAGCAGCTTCGGGACAACCAATTCACCCCTCCACTTT
CASSFGTTNSPLHF
>.|TRBD1|TRBV5-1|TRBJ2-2
TGCGCCAGCAGCTCGCGAGGGACAGAAGCCGGGGAGCTGTTTTTT
CASSSRGTEAGELFF
>.|TRBD2|TRBV18|TRBJ2-1
TGTGCCAGCCCACCAAATCCGGGACTACAAAATGAGCAGTTCTTC
CASPPNPGLQNEQFF
>.|TRBD2|TRBV7-8|TRBJ2-5
TGTGCCAGCAGCCCCGGGCGGGGGGCCTACCAAGAGACCCAGTACTTC
CASSPGRGAYQETQYF
>.|.|TRBV2|TRBJ1-2
TGTGTCAGCAGTGATTTGGGGGCATCGACTCGAGGCTACACCTTC
CVSSDLGASTRGYTF
>.|.|TRBV5-1|TRBJ1-1
TGCGCCAGCAGCTTGTCCCTTAGATCCTTTACTGAAGCTTTCTTT
CASSLSLRSFTEAFF
>once|TRBD2|TRBV15|TRBJ2-1
TGTGCCACCAGCAGAGATCTCCGGGGGGGTATCAATGAGCAGTTCTTC
CATSRDLRGGINEQFF
>.|TRBD2|TRBV7-8|TRBJ2-3
TGTGCCAGCAGCTGGGTAGCGGGGGGCACAGATACGCAGTATTTT
CASSWVAGGTDTQYF
>.|.|TRBV5-1|TRBJ2-3
TGCGCCAGCAGCTTGGACAGGGCAACAGATACGCAGTATTTT
CASSLDRATDTQYF
>.|TRBD1|TRBV6-6|TRBJ1-2
TGTGCCAGCAGTTACGACGTGGGACAGGGTTCGGCTGGCTACACCTTC
CASSYDVGQGSAGYTF
>few|TRBD1|TRBV4-3|TRBJ2-7
TGCGCCAGCAGCCGACCGGGATCGGGGGGACAGGGGGTACAATCCTACGAGCAGTACTTC
CASSRPGSGGQGVQSYEQYF
>.|.|TRBV5-1|TRBJ1-6
TGCGCCAGCAGGTTGGAGGGGTTGGAATATGAGTCCCTCCACTTT
CASRLEGLEYESLHF
>.|TRBD1|TRBV2|TRBJ1-5
TGTGCCAGCAGTTCGGGACAGGGGGCTGGTCAGCCCCAGCATTTT
CASSSGQGAGQPQHF
>.|.|TRBV9|TRBJ2-1
TGTGCCAGCAGCGTAGGGAGGGGGGGGCCCAATGAGCAGTTCTTC
CASSVGRGGPNEQFF
>.|.|TRBV6-5|TRBJ2-5
TGTGCCAGCAGACGACATTCCGAAGAGACCCAGTACTTC
CASRRHSEETQYF
>.|.|TRBV19|TRBJ1-5
TGTGCCAGCGGGGTGGGGGCGTCTGAGCCCCAGCATTTT
CASGVGASEPQHF